These 9 T cell receptor beta chains were sequenced from one sample in a study of T cell clonality in common variable immunodeficiency. Produced via immunoSEQ multiplex PCR; TCRdb's table is partial and in-frame only. Singletons are absent from the sample, which has more than 30,000 clones. Sequenced: peripheral blood mononuclear cells. All receptors derive from a person aged 18-70 years in good health.

This clone came up a few times. From the germline J gene comes the end of the CDR3, since the read stops 3 residues before it. The rearrangement uses TRBV6-2 or TRBV6-3 and TRBJ1-2; D not resolved. CDR3 length: 11 residues. Germline-derived CDR1 and CDR2 are MNHEY and SVGEGT. CDR3 amino acids: CASSHAYDYTF. The CDR3 bases that were read are TGTGCCAGCAGTCATGCCTACGAC.

In its sample, this clone was seen many times. The covered CDR3 bases are TGCAGTACCCCCGGGACAGGGGTCACCGGGGAG. Amino acids: CSTPGTGVTGE. In full, the CDR3 is CSTPGTGVTGELFF. This chain uses TRBV20-1 with TRBJ2-2, with 10 bases lining up with TRBD1. Read sequence stops 3 residues before the CDR3 end, and the germline J gene provides the missing end. The CDR3 has 14 amino acids. V trimming: 8 bases; J trimming: 4 bases; junction bases outside the gene matches: 7. In germline, CDR1 is DFQATT, CDR2 SNEGSKA (reference sequence).

In its sample, this clone was seen many times. Read coverage stops 3 residues before the CDR3 terminus; the germline J gene supplies the remainder. This sequence joins TRBV7-9 and TRBJ2-3; 9 nucleotides line up with TRBD2. V lost 10 bases, J lost 3 bases, and 5 bases stayed unmatched. This CDR3 contains 13 residues. The V gene's germline CDR1 is SEHNR and CDR2 FQNEAQ (reference sequence). The sequenced part of the CDR3 DNA is TGTGCCACGGTGAGCGGGAGGACAGATACG. Amino acid sequence: CATVSGRTDT. The CDR3 reads in full as CATVSGRTDTQYF. The full variable domain, its missing parts supplied by reference TRBV7-9 and TRBJ2-3, is DTGVSQNPRHKITKRGQNVTFRCDPISEHNRLYWYRQTLGQGPEFLTYFQNEAQLEKSRLLSDRFSAERPKGSFSTLEIQRTEQGDSAMYLCATVSGRTDTQYFGPGTRLTVL.

There are many counts of this clone. CDR3 sequence: CASRGGHWDTGELFF. The sequenced part of the CDR3 DNA is TGTGCCAGCCGGGGGGGCCATTGGGACACCGGGGAG. The V and J genes are TRBV7-2 and TRBJ2-2; 8 positions agree with TRBD2. The CDR3 end is not reached by the read, which stops 3 residues before it; the germline J gene fills it in. Trimming took 8 bases from V and 3 from J; bases not matched to a gene: 8. This CDR3 region has 15 residues. Germline V gives CDR1 SGHTA, CDR2 FQGNSA.

This clone came up a few times. The CDR3 extends 3 residues past the end of the read, so its final part is completed from the germline J gene. The chain combines TRBV18 with TRBJ1-2; the match to TRBD1 covers 12 bases. CDR1 and CDR2 (germline): KGHSH, LQKENI. The CDR3 runs 14 residues. J was trimmed by 5 bases and V by 3 bases; bases with no gene match: 1. Incomplete CDR3 DNA: TGTGCCAGCTCACCGGGACAGGGGGCTTATGGC. Translation: CASSPGQGAYG. In full, the CDR3 reads CASSPGQGAYGYTF.

This clone was observed many times. Sequencing ends 3 residues short of the CDR3 end; the germline J gene provides the rest. J is TRBJ2-3 and V is TRBV7-2, with a tentative D call TRBD2 (5 bases). The CDR3 extends over 14 amino acids. The germline gives CDR1 SGHTA, CDR2 FQGNSA. V was clipped by 5 bases and J by 6 bases, with 15 bases between them. The CDR3 sequence is CASSPTRLADTQYF. CDR3 DNA (partial): TGTGCCAGCAGCCCGACCCGGCTAGCTGATACG.

This clone was observed at least ten times. The read halts 3 residues ahead of the CDR3 end, with the missing end drawn from the germline J gene. This chain uses TRBV30 with TRBJ1-5, with unresolved D. CDR3 length: 13 amino acids. Germline CDR1 and CDR2: GTSNPN and SVGIG (reference sequence). V lost 2 bases, J lost 3 bases, and 8 bases lay in between. The part of the CDR3 DNA that was read is TGTGCCTGGAGTATTAGTTTCAATCAGCCC. Translation: CAWSISFNQP. The CDR3 as a whole reads CAWSISFNQPQHF.

Ten or more counts support this clone. The DNA ends 3 residues before the CDR3 does, and the rest of the CDR3 is filled in from the germline J gene. The rearrangement links TRBV12-3 or TRBV12-4 to TRBJ2-3, with 9 bases that match TRBD2. V lost 5 bases to trimming and J lost 4 bases; unmatched junction nucleotides: 10. The CDR3 has 16 amino acids. The covered CDR3 bases are TGTGCCAGCAGTCCCCTGGGTAGCGGGGGCCCAGATACG. Protein: CASSPLGSGGPDT. The entire CDR3 reads CASSPLGSGGPDTQYF.

Ten or more counts support this clone. The read finishes 3 residues shy of the CDR3 end, and the germline J gene is used to complete it. The chain combines TRBV4-1 with TRBJ1-5, with D tentatively TRBD1 (6 bases). The CDR3 sequence is 15 residues long. Germline V gives CDR1 MGHRA, CDR2 YSYEKL. V was trimmed by 3 bases and J by 7 bases, leaving 16 bases between them. CDR3 bases read: TGCGCCAGCAGCCAGGGGGCCAATACGAAGCAGCCC. Amino acids: CASSQGANTKQP. The full-length CDR3 reads as CASSQGANTKQPQHF.